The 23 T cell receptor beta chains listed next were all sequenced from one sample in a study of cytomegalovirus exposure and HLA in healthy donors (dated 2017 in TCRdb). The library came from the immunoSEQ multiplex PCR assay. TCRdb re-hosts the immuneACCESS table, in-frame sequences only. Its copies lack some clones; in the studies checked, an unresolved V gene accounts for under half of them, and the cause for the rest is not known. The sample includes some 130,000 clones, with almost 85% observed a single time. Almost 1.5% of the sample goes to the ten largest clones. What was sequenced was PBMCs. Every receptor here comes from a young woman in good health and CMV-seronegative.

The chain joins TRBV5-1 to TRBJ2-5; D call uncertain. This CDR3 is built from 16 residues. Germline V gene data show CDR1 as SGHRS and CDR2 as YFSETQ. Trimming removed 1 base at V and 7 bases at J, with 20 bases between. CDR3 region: CASSLTRLGPHWTQYF. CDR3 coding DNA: TGCGCCAGCAGCTTGACACGACTCGGTCCACATTGGACCCAGTACTTC.

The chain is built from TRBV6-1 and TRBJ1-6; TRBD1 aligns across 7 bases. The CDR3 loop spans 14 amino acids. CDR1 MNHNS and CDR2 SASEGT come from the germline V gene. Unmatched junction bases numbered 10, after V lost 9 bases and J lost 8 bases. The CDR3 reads CASQEGAGDSPLHF. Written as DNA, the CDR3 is TGTGCCAGTCAGGAGGGGGCCGGAGATTCACCCCTCCACTTT.

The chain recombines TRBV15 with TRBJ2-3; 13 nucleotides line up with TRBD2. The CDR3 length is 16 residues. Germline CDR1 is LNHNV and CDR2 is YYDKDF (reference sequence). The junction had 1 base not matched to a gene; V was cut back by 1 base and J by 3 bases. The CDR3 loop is CATSRGLAGGTDTQYF. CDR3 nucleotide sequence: TGTGCCACCAGCAGAGGACTAGCGGGGGGTACAGATACGCAGTATTTT.

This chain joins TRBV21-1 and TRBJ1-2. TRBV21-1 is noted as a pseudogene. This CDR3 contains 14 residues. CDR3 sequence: CASSKLRGRYGYTF. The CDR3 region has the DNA TGTGCCAGCAGCAAATTGCGGGGCCGGTATGGCTACACCTTC.

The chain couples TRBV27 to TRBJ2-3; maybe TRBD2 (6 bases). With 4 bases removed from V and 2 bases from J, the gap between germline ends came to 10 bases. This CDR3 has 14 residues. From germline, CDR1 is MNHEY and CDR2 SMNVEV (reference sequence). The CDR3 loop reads CASSSGDPTDTQYF. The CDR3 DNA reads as TGTGCCAGCAGTTCGGGGGATCCCACAGATACGCAGTATTTT.

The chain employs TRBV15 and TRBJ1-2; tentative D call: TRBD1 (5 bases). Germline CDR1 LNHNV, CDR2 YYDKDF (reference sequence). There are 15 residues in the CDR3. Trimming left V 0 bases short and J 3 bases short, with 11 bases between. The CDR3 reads CATSRDRDRDYGYTF. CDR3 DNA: TGTGCCACCAGCAGAGACCGTGACAGAGACTATGGCTACACCTTC.

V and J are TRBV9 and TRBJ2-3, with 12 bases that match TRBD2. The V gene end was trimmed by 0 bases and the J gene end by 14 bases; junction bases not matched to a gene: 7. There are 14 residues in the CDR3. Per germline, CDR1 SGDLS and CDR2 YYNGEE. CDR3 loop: CASSVALAGGTPYF. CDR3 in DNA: TGTGCCAGCAGCGTAGCACTAGCGGGGGGTACTCCGTATTTT.

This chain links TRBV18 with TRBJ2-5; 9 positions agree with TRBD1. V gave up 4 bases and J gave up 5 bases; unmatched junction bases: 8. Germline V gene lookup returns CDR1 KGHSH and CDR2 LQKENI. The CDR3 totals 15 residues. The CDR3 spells CASSLRTGAGETQYF. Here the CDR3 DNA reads TGTGCCAGCTCACTACGGACAGGGGCGGGGGAGACCCAGTACTTC.

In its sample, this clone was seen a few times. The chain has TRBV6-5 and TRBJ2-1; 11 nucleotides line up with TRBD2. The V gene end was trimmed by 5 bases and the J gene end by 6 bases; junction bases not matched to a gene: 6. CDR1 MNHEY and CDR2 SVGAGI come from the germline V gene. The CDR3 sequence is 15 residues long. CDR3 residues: CASSPLAGGGNEQFF. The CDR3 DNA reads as TGTGCCAGCAGTCCGCTAGCGGGGGGTGGCAATGAGCAGTTCTTC.

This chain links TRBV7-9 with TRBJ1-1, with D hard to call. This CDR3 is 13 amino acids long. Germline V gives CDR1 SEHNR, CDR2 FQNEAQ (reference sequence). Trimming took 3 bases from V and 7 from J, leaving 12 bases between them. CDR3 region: CASSFIISGEAFF. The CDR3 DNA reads TGTGCCAGCAGCTTTATAATTTCCGGTGAAGCTTTCTTT. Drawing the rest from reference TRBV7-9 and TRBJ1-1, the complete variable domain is DTGVSQNPRHKITKRGQNVTFRCDPISEHNRLYWYRQTLGQGPEFLTYFQNEAQLEKSRLLSDRFSAERPKGSFSTLEIQRTEQGDSAMYLCASSFIISGEAFFGQGTRLTVV.

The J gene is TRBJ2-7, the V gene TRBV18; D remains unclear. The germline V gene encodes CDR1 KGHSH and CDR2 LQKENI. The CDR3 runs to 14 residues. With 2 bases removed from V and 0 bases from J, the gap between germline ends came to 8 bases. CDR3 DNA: TGTGCCAGCTCACCAGGTAGCAGCTCCTACGAGCAGTACTTC. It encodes CASSPGSSSYEQYF. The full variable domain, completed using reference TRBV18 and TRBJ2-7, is NAGVMQNPRHLVRRRGQEARLRCSPMKGHSHVYWYRQLPEEGLKFMVYLQKENIIDESGMPKERFSAEFPKEGPSILRIQQVVRGDSAAYFCASSPGSSSYEQYFGPGTRLTVT.

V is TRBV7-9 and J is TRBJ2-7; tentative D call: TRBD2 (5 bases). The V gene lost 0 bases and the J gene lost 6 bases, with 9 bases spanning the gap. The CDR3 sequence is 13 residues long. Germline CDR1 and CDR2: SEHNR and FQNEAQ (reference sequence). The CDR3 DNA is TGTGCCAGCAGCTTAGCGGAGGCAATCGAGCAGTACTTC. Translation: CASSLAEAIEQYF.

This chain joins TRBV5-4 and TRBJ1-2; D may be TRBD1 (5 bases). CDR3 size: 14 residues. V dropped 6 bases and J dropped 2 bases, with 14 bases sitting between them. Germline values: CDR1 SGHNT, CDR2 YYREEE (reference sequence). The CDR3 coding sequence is TGTGCCAGCACCATGGGGGGGGAGAACTATGGCTACACCTTC. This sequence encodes CASTMGGENYGYTF.

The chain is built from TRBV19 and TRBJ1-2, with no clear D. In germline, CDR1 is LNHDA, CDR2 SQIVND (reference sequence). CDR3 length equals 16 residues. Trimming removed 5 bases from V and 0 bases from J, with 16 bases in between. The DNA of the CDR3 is TGTGCCAGTAGTGTCCTGTCGAGTATAGCTAACTATGGCTACACCTTC. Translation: CASSVLSSIANYGYTF.

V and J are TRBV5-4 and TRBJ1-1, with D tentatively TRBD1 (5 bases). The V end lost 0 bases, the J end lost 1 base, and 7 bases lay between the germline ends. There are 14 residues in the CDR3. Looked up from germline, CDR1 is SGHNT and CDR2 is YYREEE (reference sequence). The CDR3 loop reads CASSLGGWNTEAFF. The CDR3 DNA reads TGTGCCAGCAGCTTGGGGGGCTGGAACACTGAAGCTTTCTTT.

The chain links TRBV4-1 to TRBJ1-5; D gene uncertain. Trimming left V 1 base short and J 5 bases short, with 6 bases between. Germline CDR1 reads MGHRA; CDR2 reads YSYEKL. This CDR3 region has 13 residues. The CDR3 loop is CASSQGVYQPQHF. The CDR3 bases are TGCGCCAGCAGCCAAGGCGTGTATCAGCCCCAGCATTTT.

The CDR3 loop reads CASSYLSGGASDTQYF. The CDR3 DNA reads as TGTGCCAGCAGCTATCTGAGCGGGGGGGCCTCAGATACGCAGTATTTT. This rearrangement joins TRBV27 to TRBJ2-3, with 10 bases matching TRBD2. Germline V gene lookup returns CDR1 MNHEY and CDR2 SMNVEV (reference sequence). The trim removed 6 bases at V and 4 bases at J, leaving 10 bases unmatched. This CDR3 is 16 amino acids long.

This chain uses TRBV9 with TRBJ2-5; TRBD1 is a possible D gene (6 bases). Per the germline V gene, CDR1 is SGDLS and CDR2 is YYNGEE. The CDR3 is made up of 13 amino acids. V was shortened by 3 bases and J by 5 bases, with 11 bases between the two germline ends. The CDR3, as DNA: TGTGCCAGCAGCGCACGGCAGGGGGAGACCCAGTACTTC. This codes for CASSARQGETQYF.

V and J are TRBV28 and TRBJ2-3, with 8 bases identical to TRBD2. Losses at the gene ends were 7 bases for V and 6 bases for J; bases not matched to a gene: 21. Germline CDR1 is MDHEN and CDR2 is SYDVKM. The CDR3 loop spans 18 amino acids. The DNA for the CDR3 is TGTGCCAGCACCAAGACTACCCAGAGAGCGGGGGACGGGGATACGCAGTATTTT. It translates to CASTKTTQRAGDGDTQYF.

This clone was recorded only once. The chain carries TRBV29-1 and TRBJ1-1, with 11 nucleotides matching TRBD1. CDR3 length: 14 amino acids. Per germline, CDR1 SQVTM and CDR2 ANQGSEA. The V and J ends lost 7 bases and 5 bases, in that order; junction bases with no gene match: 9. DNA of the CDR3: TGCAGCGCCCAACGGGGACAGGGGGGAACTGAAGCTTTCTTT. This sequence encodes CSAQRGQGGTEAFF.

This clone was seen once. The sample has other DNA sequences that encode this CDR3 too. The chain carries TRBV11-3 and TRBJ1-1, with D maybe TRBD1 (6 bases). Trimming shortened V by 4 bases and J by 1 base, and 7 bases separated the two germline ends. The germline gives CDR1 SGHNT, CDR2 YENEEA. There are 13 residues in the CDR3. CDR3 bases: TGTGCCAGCAGCTCGGGACAGAACACTGAAGCTTTCTTT. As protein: CASSSGQNTEAFF.

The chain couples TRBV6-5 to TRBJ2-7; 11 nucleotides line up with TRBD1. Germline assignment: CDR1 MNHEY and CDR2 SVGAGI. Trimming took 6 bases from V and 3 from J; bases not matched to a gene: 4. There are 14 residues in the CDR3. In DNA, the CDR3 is TGTGCCAGCAGACCCGGGACAGGGGGCTACGAGCAGTACTTC. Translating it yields CASRPGTGGYEQYF.

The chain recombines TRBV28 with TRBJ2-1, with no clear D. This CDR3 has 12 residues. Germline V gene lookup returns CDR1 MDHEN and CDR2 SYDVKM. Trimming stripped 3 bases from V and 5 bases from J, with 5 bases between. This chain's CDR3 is CASSFRHNEQFF. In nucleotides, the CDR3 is TGTGCCAGCAGTTTTCGTCACAATGAGCAGTTCTTC.